This T cell receptor (beta chain) comes out of a study of blood T cell repertoires in COVID-19. As for the study in general: The United States, Italy and Spain provided the acute and convalescent COVID-19 samples. Nucleic acid was either cDNA or gDNA, and it came from T cells, B-cell-depleted T cells, or PBMCs.

Original analysis: Estimated nucleated cell counts came from reference gene primer amplification. TCRdb keeps only in-frame clones here, not all; method: immunoSEQ multiplex PCR. V, J and clone size derive from that table, while D and trimming were established from the DNA sequence. The profile shows hundreds of thousands of clones, around nine tenths of them singletons. From germline, CDR1 is SGDLS and CDR2 YYNGEE. V was shortened by 0 bases and J by 4 bases, with 12 bases between the two germline ends. CDR3 length: 15 amino acids. Enrollees, about 18 to 89 years old, lived in 24 US areas. This receptor was obtained from a woman between 50 and 59 years old who had recovered from COVID-19. V gene TRBV9 combines with J gene TRBJ2-3, with D possibly being TRBD2 (5 bases). Sequencing input: PBMCs or T cells enriched from blood (not recorded which). CDR3 coding DNA: TGTGCCAGCAGCGTAGCTGTGGGGAGCGCAGATACGCAGTATTTT. This encodes CASSVAVGSADTQYF. Variable domain in full (rest from reference TRBV9 and TRBJ2-3): DSGVTQTPKHLITATGQRVTLRCSPRSGDLSVYWYQQSLDQGLQFLIQYYNGEERAKGNILERFSAQQFPDLHSELNLSSLELGDSALYFCASSVAVGSADTQYFGPGTRLTVL.